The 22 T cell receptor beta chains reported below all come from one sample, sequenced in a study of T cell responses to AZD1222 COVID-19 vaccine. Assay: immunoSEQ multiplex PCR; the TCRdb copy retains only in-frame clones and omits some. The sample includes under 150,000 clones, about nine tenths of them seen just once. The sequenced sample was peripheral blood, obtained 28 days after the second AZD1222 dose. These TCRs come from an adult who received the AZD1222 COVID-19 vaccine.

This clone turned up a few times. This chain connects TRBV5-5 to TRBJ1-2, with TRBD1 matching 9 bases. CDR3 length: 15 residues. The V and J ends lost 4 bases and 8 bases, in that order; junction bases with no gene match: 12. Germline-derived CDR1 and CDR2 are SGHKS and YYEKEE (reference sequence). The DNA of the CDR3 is TGTGCCAGCAGCCAAATGGGGGACAGGGTTGAGGGCTACACCTTC. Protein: CASSQMGDRVEGYTF.

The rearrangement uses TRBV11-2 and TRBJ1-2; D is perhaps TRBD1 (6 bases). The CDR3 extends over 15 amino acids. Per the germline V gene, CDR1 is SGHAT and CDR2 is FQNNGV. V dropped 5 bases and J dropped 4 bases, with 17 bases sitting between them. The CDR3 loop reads CASSPVAVGGYGYTF. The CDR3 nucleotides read TGTGCCAGCAGCCCGGTTGCGGTAGGGGGCTATGGCTACACCTTC.

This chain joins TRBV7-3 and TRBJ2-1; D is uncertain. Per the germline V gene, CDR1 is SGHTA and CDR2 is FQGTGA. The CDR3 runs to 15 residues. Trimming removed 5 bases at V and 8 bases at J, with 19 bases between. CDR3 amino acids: CASSLRGLSSYEQFF. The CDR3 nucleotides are TGTGCCAGCAGCCTAAGAGGCCTGTCGAGTTATGAGCAGTTCTTC.

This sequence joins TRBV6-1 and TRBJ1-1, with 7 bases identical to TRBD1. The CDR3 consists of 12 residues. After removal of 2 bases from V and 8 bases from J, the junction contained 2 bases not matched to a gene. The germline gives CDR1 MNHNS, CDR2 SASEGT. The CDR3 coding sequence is TGTGCCAGCAGTGAAAGGGACAGAGAAGCTTTCTTT. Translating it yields CASSERDREAFF.

In DNA form, the CDR3 reads TGTGCCACCAGAACCCCCGGGACAGGGACGGCTGGAAACACCATATATTTT. It yields the protein CATRTPGTGTAGNTIYF. The genes are TRBV24-1 and TRBJ1-3, with 9 nucleotides matching TRBD1. Germline loops: CDR1 KGHDR, CDR2 SFDVKD. CDR3 length: 17 residues. The trim removed 7 bases at V and 2 bases at J, leaving 11 bases unmatched.

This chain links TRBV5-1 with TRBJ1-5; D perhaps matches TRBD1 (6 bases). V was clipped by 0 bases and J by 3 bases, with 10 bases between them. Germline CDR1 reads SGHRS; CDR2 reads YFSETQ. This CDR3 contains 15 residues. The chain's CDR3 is CASSLAGDFNQPQHF. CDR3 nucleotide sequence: TGCGCCAGCAGCTTGGCAGGGGACTTCAATCAGCCCCAGCATTTT.

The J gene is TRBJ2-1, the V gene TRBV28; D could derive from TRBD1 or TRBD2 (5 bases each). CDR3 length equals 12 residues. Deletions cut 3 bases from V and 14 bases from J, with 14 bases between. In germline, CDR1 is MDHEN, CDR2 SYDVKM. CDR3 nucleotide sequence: TGTGCCAGCAGTTTTGAGGGACGTATAGAGTTCTTC. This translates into CASSFEGRIEFF.

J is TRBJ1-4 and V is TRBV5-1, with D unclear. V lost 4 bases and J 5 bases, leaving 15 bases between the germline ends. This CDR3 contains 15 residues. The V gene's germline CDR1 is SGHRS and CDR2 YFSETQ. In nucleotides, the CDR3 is TGCGCCAGCAGCCCTGGGGAGGCGCCCAATGAAAAACTGTTTTTT. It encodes CASSPGEAPNEKLFF.

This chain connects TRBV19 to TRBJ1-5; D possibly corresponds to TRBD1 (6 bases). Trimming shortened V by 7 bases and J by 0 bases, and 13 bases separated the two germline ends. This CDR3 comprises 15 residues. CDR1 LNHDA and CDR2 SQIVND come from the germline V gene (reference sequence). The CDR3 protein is CASKWTEISNQPQHF. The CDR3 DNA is TGTGCCAGTAAATGGACAGAAATTAGCAATCAGCCCCAGCATTTT.

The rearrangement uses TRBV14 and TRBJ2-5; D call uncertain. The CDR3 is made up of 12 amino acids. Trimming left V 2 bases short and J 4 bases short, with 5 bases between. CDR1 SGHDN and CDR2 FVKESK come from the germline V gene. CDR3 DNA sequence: TGTGCCAGCAGCCAAAGCAGAGAGACCCAGTACTTC. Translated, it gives CASSQSRETQYF.

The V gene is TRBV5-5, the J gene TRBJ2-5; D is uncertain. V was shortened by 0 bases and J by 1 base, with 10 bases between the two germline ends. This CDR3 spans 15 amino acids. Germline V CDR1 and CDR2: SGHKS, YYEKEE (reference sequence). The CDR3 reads CASSLASQRQETQYF. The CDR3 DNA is TGTGCCAGCAGCTTGGCCTCCCAGCGCCAAGAGACCCAGTACTTC.

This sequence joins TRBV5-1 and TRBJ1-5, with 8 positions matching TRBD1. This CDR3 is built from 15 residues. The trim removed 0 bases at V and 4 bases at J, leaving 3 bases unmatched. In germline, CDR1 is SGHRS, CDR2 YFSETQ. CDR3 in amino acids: CASSLGQGSNQPQHF. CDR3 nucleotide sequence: TGCGCCAGCAGCTTGGGACAGGGGAGTAATCAGCCCCAGCATTTT.

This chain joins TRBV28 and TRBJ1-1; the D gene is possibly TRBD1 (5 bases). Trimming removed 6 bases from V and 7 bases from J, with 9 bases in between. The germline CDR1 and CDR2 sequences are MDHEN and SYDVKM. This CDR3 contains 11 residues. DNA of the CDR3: TGTGCCAGCAGCATTGACAGTGAAGCTTTCTTT. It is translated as CASSIDSEAFF. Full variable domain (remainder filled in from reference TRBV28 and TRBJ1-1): DVKVTQSSRYLVKRTGEKVFLECVQDMDHENMFWYRQDPGLGLRLIYFSYDVKMKEKGDIPEGYSVSREKKERFSLILESASTNQTSMYLCASSIDSEAFFGQGTRLTVV.

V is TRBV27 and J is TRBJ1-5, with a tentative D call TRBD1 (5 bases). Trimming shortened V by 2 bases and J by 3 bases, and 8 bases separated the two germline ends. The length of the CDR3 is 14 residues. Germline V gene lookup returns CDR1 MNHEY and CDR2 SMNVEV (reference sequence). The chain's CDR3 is CASSLQGNNQPQHF. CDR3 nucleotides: TGTGCCAGCAGTTTACAGGGAAACAATCAGCCCCAGCATTTT.

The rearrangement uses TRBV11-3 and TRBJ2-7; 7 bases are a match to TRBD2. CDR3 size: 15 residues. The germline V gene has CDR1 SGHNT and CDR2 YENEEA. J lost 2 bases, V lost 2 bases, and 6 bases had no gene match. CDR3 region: CASSLLSGATYEQYF. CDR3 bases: TGTGCCAGCAGCTTACTAAGCGGGGCCACCTACGAGCAGTACTTC.

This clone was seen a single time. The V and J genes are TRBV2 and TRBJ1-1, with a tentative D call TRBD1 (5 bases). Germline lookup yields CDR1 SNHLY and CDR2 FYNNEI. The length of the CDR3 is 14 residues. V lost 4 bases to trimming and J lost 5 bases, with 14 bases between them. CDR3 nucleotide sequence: TGTGCCAGCAGTGCCCTTCAGGGTGTAACTGAAGCTTTCTTT. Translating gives CASSALQGVTEAFF. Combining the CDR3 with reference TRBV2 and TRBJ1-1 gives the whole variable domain EPEVTQTPSHQVTQMGQEVILRCVPISNHLYFYWYRQILGQKVEFLVSFYNNEISEKSEIFDDQFSVERPDGSNFTLKIRSTKLEDSAMYFCASSALQGVTEAFFGQGTRLTVV.

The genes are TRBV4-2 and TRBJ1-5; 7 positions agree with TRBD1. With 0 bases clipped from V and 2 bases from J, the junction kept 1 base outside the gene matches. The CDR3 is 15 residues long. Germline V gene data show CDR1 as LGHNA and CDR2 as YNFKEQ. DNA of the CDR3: TGTGCCAGCAGCCAAGATGGACAGGGCAATCAGCCCCAGCATTTT. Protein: CASSQDGQGNQPQHF.

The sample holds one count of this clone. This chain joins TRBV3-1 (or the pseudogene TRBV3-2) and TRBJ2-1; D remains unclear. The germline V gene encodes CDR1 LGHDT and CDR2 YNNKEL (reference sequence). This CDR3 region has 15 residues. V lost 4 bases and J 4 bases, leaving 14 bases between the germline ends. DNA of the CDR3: TGTGCCAGCAGCCTAAGCGCAGTTTGGTACAATGAGCAGTTCTTC. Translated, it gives CASSLSAVWYNEQFF.

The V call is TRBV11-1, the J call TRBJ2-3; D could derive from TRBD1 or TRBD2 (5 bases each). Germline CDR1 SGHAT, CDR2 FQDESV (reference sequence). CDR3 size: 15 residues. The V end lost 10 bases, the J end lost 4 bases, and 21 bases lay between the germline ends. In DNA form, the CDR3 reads TGTGCCACCGATCCGGGACGGAGAGTCTCAGATACGCAGTATTTT. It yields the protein CATDPGRRVSDTQYF.

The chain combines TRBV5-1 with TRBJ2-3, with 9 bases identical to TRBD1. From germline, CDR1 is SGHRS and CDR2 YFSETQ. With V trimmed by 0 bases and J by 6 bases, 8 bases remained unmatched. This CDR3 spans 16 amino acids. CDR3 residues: CASSLAGTGTKDTQYF. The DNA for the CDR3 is TGCGCCAGCAGCTTGGCCGGGACAGGGACTAAGGATACGCAGTATTTT.

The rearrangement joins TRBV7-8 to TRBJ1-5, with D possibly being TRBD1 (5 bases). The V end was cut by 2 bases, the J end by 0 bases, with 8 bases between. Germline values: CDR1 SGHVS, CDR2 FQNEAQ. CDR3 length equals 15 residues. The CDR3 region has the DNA TGTGCCAGCAGCTTACAGGGTTTTAGCAATCAGCCCCAGCATTTT. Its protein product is CASSLQGFSNQPQHF.

Here the CDR3 reads CASSPRDGPVNEQYF. The DNA for the CDR3 is TGTGCCAGCAGCCCCCGGGACGGACCGGTCAACGAGCAGTACTTC. The gene calls are TRBV6-5 and TRBJ2-7; D tentatively fits TRBD1 or TRBD2 (5 bases each). V lost 6 bases and J 5 bases, leaving 20 bases between the germline ends. Per germline, CDR1 MNHEY and CDR2 SVGAGI. The CDR3 runs 15 residues.